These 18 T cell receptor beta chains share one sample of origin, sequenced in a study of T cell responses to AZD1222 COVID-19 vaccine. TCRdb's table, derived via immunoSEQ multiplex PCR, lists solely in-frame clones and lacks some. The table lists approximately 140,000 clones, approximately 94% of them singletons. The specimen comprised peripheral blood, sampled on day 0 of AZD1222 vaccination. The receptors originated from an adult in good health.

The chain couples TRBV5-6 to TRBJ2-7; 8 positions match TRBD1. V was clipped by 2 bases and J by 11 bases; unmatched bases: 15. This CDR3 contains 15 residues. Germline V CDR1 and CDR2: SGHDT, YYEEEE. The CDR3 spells CASSFPGQEGGLKYV. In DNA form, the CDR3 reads TGTGCCAGCAGCTTCCCGGGACAGGAGGGGGGCTTGAAGTACGTC.

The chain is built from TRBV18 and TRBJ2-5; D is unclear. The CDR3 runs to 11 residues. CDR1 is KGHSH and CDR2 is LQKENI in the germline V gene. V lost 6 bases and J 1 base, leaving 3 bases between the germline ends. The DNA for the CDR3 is TGTGCCAGCTCGTTCCAAGAGACCCAGTACTTC. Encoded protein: CASSFQETQYF.

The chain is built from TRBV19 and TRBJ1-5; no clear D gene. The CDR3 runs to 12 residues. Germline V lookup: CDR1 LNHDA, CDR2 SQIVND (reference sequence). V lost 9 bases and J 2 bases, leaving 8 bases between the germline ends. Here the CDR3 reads CASSAGNQPQHF. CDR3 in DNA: TGTGCCAGCAGTGCGGGCAATCAGCCCCAGCATTTT.

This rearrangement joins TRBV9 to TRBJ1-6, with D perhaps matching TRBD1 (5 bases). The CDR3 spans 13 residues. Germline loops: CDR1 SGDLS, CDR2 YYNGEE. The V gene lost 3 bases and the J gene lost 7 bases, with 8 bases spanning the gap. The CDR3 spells CASSEGINSPLHF. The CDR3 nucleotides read TGTGCCAGCAGCGAGGGGATCAATTCACCCCTCCACTTT.

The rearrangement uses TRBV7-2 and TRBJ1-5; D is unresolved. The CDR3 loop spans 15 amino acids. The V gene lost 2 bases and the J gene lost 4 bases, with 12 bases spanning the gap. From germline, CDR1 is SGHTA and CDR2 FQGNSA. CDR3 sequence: CASSLQSQINQPQHF. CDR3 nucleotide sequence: TGTGCCAGCAGCTTACAGTCACAGATTAATCAGCCCCAGCATTTT. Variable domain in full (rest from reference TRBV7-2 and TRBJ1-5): GAGVSQSPSNKVTEKGKDVELRCDPISGHTALYWYRQSLGQGLEFLIYFQGNSAPDKSGLPSDRFSAERTGGSVSTLTIQRTQQEDSAVYLCASSLQSQINQPQHFGDGTRLSIL.

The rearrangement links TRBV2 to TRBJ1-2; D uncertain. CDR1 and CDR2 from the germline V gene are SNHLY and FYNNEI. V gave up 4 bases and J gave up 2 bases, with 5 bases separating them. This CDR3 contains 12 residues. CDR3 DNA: TGTGCCAGCAGTGGCGGAAACTATGGCTACACCTTC. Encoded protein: CASSGGNYGYTF.

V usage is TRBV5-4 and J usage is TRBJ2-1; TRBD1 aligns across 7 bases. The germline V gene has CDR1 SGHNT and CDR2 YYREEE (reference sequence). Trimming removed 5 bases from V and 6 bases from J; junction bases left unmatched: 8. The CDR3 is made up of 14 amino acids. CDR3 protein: CASSFGTAFNEQFF. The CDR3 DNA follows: TGTGCCAGCAGTTTCGGGACAGCATTCAATGAGCAGTTCTTC. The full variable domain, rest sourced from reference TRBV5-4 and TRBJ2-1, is ETGVTQSPTHLIKTRGQQVTLRCSSQSGHNTVSWYQQALGQGPQFIFQYYREEENGRGNFPPRFSGLQFPNYSSELNVNALELDDSALYLCASSFGTAFNEQFFGPGTRLTVL.

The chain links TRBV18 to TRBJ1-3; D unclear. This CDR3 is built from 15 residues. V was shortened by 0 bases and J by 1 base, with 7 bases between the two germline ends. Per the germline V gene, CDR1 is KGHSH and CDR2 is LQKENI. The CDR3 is CASSPPGNSGNTIYF. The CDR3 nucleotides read TGTGCCAGCTCACCACCAGGGAATTCTGGAAACACCATATATTTT.

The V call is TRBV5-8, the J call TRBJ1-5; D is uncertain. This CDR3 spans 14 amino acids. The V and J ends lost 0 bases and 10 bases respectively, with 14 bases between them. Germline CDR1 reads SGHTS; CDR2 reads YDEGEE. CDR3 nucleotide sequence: TGTGCCAGCAGCTTGGTGGCAGCGGCTGGACCCCAGCATTTT. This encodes CASSLVAAAGPQHF.

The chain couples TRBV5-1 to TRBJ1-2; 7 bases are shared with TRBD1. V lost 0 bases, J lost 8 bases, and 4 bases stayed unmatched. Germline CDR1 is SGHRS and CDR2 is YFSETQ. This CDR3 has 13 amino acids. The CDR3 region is CASSLEGGLGYTF. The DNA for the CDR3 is TGCGCCAGCAGCTTGGAAGGGGGCTTAGGCTACACCTTC.

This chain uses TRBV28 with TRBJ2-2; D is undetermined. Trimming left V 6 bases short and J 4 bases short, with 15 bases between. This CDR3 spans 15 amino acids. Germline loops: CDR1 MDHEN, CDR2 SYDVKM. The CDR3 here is CASSPTRFFTGELFF. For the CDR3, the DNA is TGTGCCAGCAGCCCTACAAGGTTCTTCACCGGGGAGCTGTTTTTT.

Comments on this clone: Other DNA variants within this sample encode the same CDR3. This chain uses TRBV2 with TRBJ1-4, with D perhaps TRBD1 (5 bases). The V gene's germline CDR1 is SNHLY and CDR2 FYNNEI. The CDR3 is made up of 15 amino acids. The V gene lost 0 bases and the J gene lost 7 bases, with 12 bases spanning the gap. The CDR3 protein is CASSEALQGGEKLFF. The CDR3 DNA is TGTGCCAGCAGTGAAGCCCTCCAGGGCGGTGAAAAACTGTTTTTT.

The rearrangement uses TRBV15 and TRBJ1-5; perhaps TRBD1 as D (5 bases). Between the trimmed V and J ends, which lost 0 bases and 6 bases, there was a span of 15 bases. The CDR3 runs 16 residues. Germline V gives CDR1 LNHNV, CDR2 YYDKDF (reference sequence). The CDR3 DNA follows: TGTGCCACCAGCAGAGATTCCGTGTTCAGGGCTCAGCCCCAGCATTTT. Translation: CATSRDSVFRAQPQHF.

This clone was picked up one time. CDR3 sequence reads: CASSFLGGKETQYF. CDR3 bases: TGCGCCAGCAGCTTCTTGGGGGGGAAAGAGACCCAGTACTTC. This chain links TRBV5-1 with TRBJ2-5; 7 nucleotides match TRBD2. The V gene end was trimmed by 2 bases and the J gene end by 3 bases; junction bases not matched to a gene: 4. The CDR3 loop spans 14 amino acids. The germline CDR1 and CDR2 sequences are SGHRS and YFSETQ.

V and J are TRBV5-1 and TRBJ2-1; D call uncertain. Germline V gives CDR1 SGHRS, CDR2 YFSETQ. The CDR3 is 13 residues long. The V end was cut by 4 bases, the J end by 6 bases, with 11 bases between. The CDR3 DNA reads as TGCGCCAGCAGCCCCCCGGGTCCCAATGAGCAGTTCTTC. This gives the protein CASSPPGPNEQFF.

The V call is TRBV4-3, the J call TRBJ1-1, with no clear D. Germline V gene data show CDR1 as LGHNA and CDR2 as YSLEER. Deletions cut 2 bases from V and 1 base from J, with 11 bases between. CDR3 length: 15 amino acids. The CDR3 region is CASSQLSLENTEAFF. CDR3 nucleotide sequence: TGCGCCAGCAGCCAACTTAGCCTCGAGAACACTGAAGCTTTCTTT.

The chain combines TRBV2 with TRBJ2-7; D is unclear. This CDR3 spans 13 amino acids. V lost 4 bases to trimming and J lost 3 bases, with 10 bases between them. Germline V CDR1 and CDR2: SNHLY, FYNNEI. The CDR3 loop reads CASSVVPRYEQYV. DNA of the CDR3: TGTGCCAGCAGTGTTGTCCCTCGCTACGAGCAGTACGTC.

Here the CDR3 reads CASSEDRGRAEAFF. The CDR3 DNA reads TGTGCCAGCAGTGAAGACAGGGGGAGGGCTGAAGCTTTCTTT. The gene calls are TRBV6-1 and TRBJ1-1, with 8 bases lining up with TRBD1. This CDR3 has 14 residues. The V gene end was trimmed by 1 base and the J gene end by 6 bases; junction bases not matched to a gene: 4. Germline V CDR1 and CDR2: MNHNS, SASEGT.